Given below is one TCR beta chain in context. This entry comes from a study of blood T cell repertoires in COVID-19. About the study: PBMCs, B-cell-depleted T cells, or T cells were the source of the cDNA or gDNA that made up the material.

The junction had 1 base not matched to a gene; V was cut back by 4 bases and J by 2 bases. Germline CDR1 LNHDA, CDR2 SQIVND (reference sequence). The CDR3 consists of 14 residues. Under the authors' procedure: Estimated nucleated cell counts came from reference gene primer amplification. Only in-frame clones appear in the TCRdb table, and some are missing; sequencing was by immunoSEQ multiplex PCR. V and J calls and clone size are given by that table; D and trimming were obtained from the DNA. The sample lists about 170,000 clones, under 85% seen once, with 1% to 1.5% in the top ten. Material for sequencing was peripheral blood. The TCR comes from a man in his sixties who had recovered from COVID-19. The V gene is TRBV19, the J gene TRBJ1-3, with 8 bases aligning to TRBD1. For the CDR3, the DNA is TGTGCCAGTAGTACGGACAGGGCTGGAAACACCATATATTTT. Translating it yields CASSTDRAGNTIYF.